Shown below are 19 T cell receptor beta chains from a single sample sequenced in a study of technical replicates of blood from a few donors. Data came from immunoSEQ multiplex PCR; TCRdb stores just in-frame clones and leaves some out. The table has 80,000 or so clones, roughly 94% seen once; the top ten hold 0.38%. What was sequenced was T cells isolated from PBMCs. These receptor sequences come from a human donor in good health.

This clone was counted between two and nine times. The chain couples TRBV10-3 to TRBJ1-1; D not resolved. This CDR3 is built from 14 residues. Between the trimmed V and J ends, which lost 0 bases and 1 base, there was a span of 6 bases. Germline CDR1 and CDR2: ENHRY and SYGVKD. The CDR3 nucleotides are TGTGCCATCAGTGAGTCGCGACAGAACACTGAAGCTTTCTTT. It is translated as CAISESRQNTEAFF.

The chain links TRBV7-6 to TRBJ1-1; a weak D match, TRBD1 (6 bases). CDR3 length: 14 residues. Trimming left V 1 base short and J 1 base short, with 7 bases between. The germline gives CDR1 SGHVS, CDR2 FNYEAQ. This CDR3 is CASSLGRGNTEAFF. The CDR3 DNA sequence: TGTGCCAGCAGCTTAGGCAGGGGGAACACTGAAGCTTTCTTT.

The V call is TRBV7-2, the J call TRBJ1-2; D is possibly TRBD1 (6 bases). Trimming took 0 bases from V and 6 from J, leaving 11 bases between them. The CDR3 loop spans 14 amino acids. The V gene's germline CDR1 is SGHTA and CDR2 FQGNSA. CDR3 DNA sequence: TGTGCCAGCAGCTTAGCATCAGGGGACCATGGCTACACCTTC. Protein sequence: CASSLASGDHGYTF. Full variable domain (rest looked up from reference TRBV7-2 and TRBJ1-2): GAGVSQSPSNKVTEKGKDVELRCDPISGHTALYWYRQSLGQGLEFLIYFQGNSAPDKSGLPSDRFSAERTGGSVSTLTIQRTQQEDSAVYLCASSLASGDHGYTFGSGTRLTVV.

V gene TRBV19 combines with J gene TRBJ2-5; the D gene is possibly TRBD1 (5 bases). The CDR3 has 12 amino acids. Per the germline V gene, CDR1 is LNHDA and CDR2 is SQIVND (reference sequence). V lost 4 bases and J lost 7, with 10 bases in between. CDR3: CASSSTRGTQYF. The CDR3 nucleotides are TGTGCCAGTAGTAGTACAAGGGGGACCCAGTACTTC.

The V gene is TRBV27, the J gene TRBJ2-7, with D possibly TRBD2 on 5 matching bases. This CDR3 contains 14 residues. V was cut by 2 bases and J by 5 bases, with 13 bases left in between. Germline V CDR1 and CDR2: MNHEY, SMNVEV (reference sequence). The CDR3 coding sequence is TGTGCCAGCAGTTTAAGTACTAGTATCGACGAGCAGTACTTC. Translation: CASSLSTSIDEQYF.

This chain joins TRBV9 and TRBJ1-2, with D unresolved. The V gene's germline CDR1 is SGDLS and CDR2 YYNGEE. V was pared by 0 bases and J by 8 bases, with 8 bases between. The CDR3 sequence is 12 residues long. CDR3 amino acids: CASSVGASGYTF. The CDR3 DNA follows: TGTGCCAGCAGCGTAGGGGCGTCGGGCTACACCTTC.

The rearrangement links TRBV11-2 to TRBJ2-2; D remains ambiguous. Germline V gene lookup returns CDR1 SGHAT and CDR2 FQNNGV. Trimming took 4 bases from V and 5 from J, leaving 11 bases between them. The CDR3 covers 14 residues. The CDR3 DNA is TGTGCCAGCAGCTGGGCACGGAATACCGGGGAGCTGTTTTTT. This sequence encodes CASSWARNTGELFF.

The J gene is TRBJ1-1, the V gene TRBV27; TRBD1 is a possible D gene (6 bases). Germline V CDR1 and CDR2: MNHEY, SMNVEV (reference sequence). The V and J ends lost 0 bases and 1 base respectively, with 9 bases between them. The CDR3 has 15 amino acids. The chain's CDR3 is CASSLSIRGNTEAFF. CDR3 sequence (DNA): TGTGCCAGCAGTTTATCGATCAGGGGGAACACTGAAGCTTTCTTT.

This chain connects TRBV4-2 to TRBJ1-2; the match to TRBD1 covers 10 bases. J gave up 4 bases and V 0 bases, and 11 bases lay outside the gene matches. Germline lookup yields CDR1 LGHNA and CDR2 YNFKEQ. The CDR3 runs to 18 residues. The CDR3 loop reads CASSQEYSGTGAVYGYTF. DNA for the CDR3: TGTGCCAGCAGCCAAGAGTATTCGGGGACAGGGGCTGTCTATGGCTACACCTTC.

V usage is TRBV5-1 and J usage is TRBJ1-1; 9 bases are shared with TRBD1. The CDR3 sequence is 14 residues long. Trimming took 3 bases from V and 7 from J; bases not matched to a gene: 7. Germline lookup yields CDR1 SGHRS and CDR2 YFSETQ. CDR3 sequence: CASSYRDRAYEAFF. The CDR3 DNA is TGCGCCAGCAGCTACCGGGACAGGGCTTATGAAGCTTTCTTT.

The V call is TRBV27, the J call TRBJ2-2; tentatively, D is TRBD2 (6 bases). The CDR3 totals 14 residues. CDR1 is MNHEY and CDR2 is SMNVEV in the germline V gene (reference sequence). V gave up 4 bases and J gave up 8 bases, with 14 bases separating them. The CDR3 spells CASSSKPGSGELFF. The CDR3 bases are TGTGCCAGCAGTTCGAAGCCCGGGAGTGGGGAGCTGTTTTTT.

The chain links TRBV21-1 to TRBJ1-1; the table's TRBD1 call for D was not verified on the DNA. TRBV21-1 is a pseudogene. This CDR3 contains 13 residues. CDR3 region: CASSLDRHTEAFF. As DNA, the CDR3 is TGTGCCAGCAGCCTGGACAGGCACACTGAAGCTTTCTTT.

The sample holds one count of this clone. This chain joins TRBV28 and TRBJ1-5; TRBD1 might be the D (5 bases). Trimming removed 4 bases from V and 5 bases from J, with 15 bases in between. CDR1 and CDR2 from the germline V gene are MDHEN and SYDVKM. CDR3 size: 15 residues. CDR3 protein: CASSSWEGDYQPQHF. As DNA, the CDR3 is TGTGCCAGCAGTTCTTGGGAAGGGGACTATCAGCCCCAGCATTTT. Filled out from reference TRBV28 and TRBJ1-5, the complete variable domain reads DVKVTQSSRYLVKRTGEKVFLECVQDMDHENMFWYRQDPGLGLRLIYFSYDVKMKEKGDIPEGYSVSREKKERFSLILESASTNQTSMYLCASSSWEGDYQPQHFGDGTRLSIL.

The V gene is TRBV11-3, the J gene TRBJ1-2, with 9 bases identical to TRBD1. Trimming at V came to 5 bases and at J to 5 bases, leaving 6 bases not matched to a gene. The CDR3 spans 14 residues. CDR1 and CDR2 from the germline V gene are SGHNT and YENEEA. The CDR3 sequence is CASSPGQGMYGYTF. As DNA, the CDR3 is TGTGCCAGCAGCCCGGGACAGGGCATGTATGGCTACACCTTC.

This chain joins TRBV5-3 and TRBJ2-7, with TRBD1 identical over 8 bases. TRBV5-3 is treated as an ORF (open reading frame) with a function not yet certain. V lost 6 bases to trimming and J lost 3 bases; unmatched junction nucleotides: 2. This CDR3 is built from 12 residues. The CDR3 DNA follows: TGTGCCAGAAAGGACAGGGACTACGAGCAGTACTTC. Translated: CARKDRDYEQYF.

Only one count was recorded for this clone. This CDR3 is CASSPVGGSGSYEQYF. DNA for the CDR3: TGTGCCAGCAGCCCTGTCGGGGGTAGCGGGAGCTACGAGCAGTACTTC. The chain joins TRBV5-4 to TRBJ2-7; 9 bases are shared with TRBD2. This CDR3 is 16 amino acids long. The ends lost 4 bases at V and 3 bases at J; junction bases unmatched: 11. Germline-derived CDR1 and CDR2 are SGHNT and YYREEE (reference sequence). The whole variable domain, filled in from reference TRBV5-4 and TRBJ2-7, reads ETGVTQSPTHLIKTRGQQVTLRCSSQSGHNTVSWYQQALGQGPQFIFQYYREEENGRGNFPPRFSGLQFPNYSSELNVNALELDDSALYLCASSPVGGSGSYEQYFGPGTRLTVT.

The V call is TRBV6-1, the J call TRBJ2-7; D is unclear. Trimming cost V 6 bases and J 10 bases, with 13 bases left between them. Germline CDR1 and CDR2: MNHNS and SASEGT. This CDR3 has 11 amino acids. The CDR3 DNA follows: TGTGCCAGCAGCGCCGCCAGGATACAGTACTTC. Protein: CASSAARIQYF.

This chain links TRBV7-9 with TRBJ1-4; TRBD1 aligns across 7 bases. V dropped 1 base and J dropped 4; count of bases not matched to a gene: 3. CDR1 is SEHNR and CDR2 is FQNEAQ in the germline V gene (reference sequence). The CDR3 consists of 15 residues. CDR3 coding DNA: TGTGCCAGCAGCTTAGGGACAGGAGTTAATGAAAAACTGTTTTTT. Amino acids: CASSLGTGVNEKLFF.

The chain recombines TRBV7-9 with TRBJ2-3; maybe TRBD2 (6 bases). CDR1 and CDR2 (germline): SEHNR, FQNEAQ (reference sequence). V was clipped by 11 bases and J by 0 bases, with 12 bases between them. The CDR3 length is 13 residues. The CDR3 DNA follows: TGTGCCGAGCGGGTTTCTAGCACAGATACGCAGTATTTT. Translated: CAERVSSTDTQYF.